This TCR beta chain was sequenced in a study of beta chain features in type 1 diabetes (dated 2018 in TCRdb). With respect to the entire study: Mean age, gender distribution, total cell number and subset yield were not different between patients and healthy donors. In the study, recently diagnosed type 1 diabetes patients and matched healthy donors were compared on the TCRB repertoires of their sorted circulating CD4+ T cell subsets. A total of some 110 million sorted cells were examined across all samples, and a strong correlation was observed between cell number per subset and RNA yield. Whereas all 30 or so donors provided naive and central memory subsets, regulatory and stem cell-like memory subsets were isolated from just 8 patients and roughly 8 healthy donors.

After removal of 3 bases from V and 6 bases from J, the junction retains 15 bases not matched to a gene. The cysteine opens and the phenylalanine closes a CDR3 of 19 amino acids. Here the CDR3 DNA is all that survives: 57 bases in frame from base 1. CDR1 is given as SGHTA and CDR2 as FQGNSA, both from the germline V gene. The entire amount of isolated RNA was reverse transcribed using the High Capacity cDNA Reverse Transcription Kit, so the sequenced TCRB transcripts were expressed ones. Deep immunoSEQ sequencing was applied to naive, central memory and regulatory T cell samples, giving an average of about 3.8 million total reads per sample. Sorted cells were lysed in RLT buffer and RNA was extracted with DNase-treated RNeasy Micro or Mini kits, depending on cell number. Each cell subset was processed on its own to prevent cross-contamination, while patient and healthy donor samples were processed together. Using the immunoSEQ multiplex PCR, TCRB sequences were amplified from cDNA into 87-bp fragments spanning the CDR3 region. Amplicons were sequenced on the Illumina HiSeq platform. Per the authors' processing: PCR bias was corrected computationally using synthetic template baselines, and reads within Hamming distance 2 were collapsed, with unmergeable singletons discarded. By aligning reads against IMGT, V, D and J genes, CDR3 length, and insertions or deletions at six rearrangement sites were assigned. Within each subset, clonotype counts were normalized to the number of sorted cells before true diversity and Gini coefficients were calculated with the tcR R package. Repertoire sharing was quantified using the overlap coefficient calculated on TCRB nucleotide sequences. TCRdb mirrors the immuneACCESS table, restricted to in-frame sequences. Some clones are absent from its copies; in checked studies, under half trace to an unresolved V gene, and the reason for the others is unknown. For V, J and clone size, that table is used; D and trimming come from the DNA. The sample table records 330,000 or so clones; 14% of these occur just once. Clones ranked in the top ten supply approximately 7% of the sample.

From each donor, a single peripheral blood sample of around 0.12 L on average was drawn into heparinised tubes. A BD FACSAria II and a panel including CD45RO, CCR7, CD25, CD127, CD95 and CD27 were used to sort naive, central memory, regulatory and stem cell-like memory CD4+ T cells. All sorted populations exceeded 95% purity. PBMCs were separated immediately by Lymphoprep density gradient centrifugation and were stained directly, without being cultured. So that batch effects would be minimized, each experiment stained and sorted samples in pairs, pairing one healthy donor with one patient. The investigation overall reported the following: Because cDNA was sequenced instead of genomic DNA, highly expressing activated cells could be over-represented, though the groups showed no difference in activation or CD3 levels. PCR may preferentially amplify shorter templates, but because patient and control samples were amplified and corrected together, any resulting skew would affect both groups equally. Type 1 diabetes patients showed a moderate but significant shortening of TCRB CDR3 length in all four CD4+ subsets. Naive, central memory and regulatory TCRB repertoires appeared to be more similar among patients than among healthy donors. HLA sub-analyses involved small numbers of individuals, so any influence of HLA type on TCRB rearrangement remained unresolved. Fewer insertions and more nucleotide deletions at VDJ recombination sites were observed in patients with type 1 diabetes, implying thymic rearrangement abnormalities.

This clone was detected only a few times. Its antigen is not yet known. Nothing much larger sits one base from this clone, and base qualities are not available. The clonotype was recovered from a man under 40 in good health. The chain was built from TRBV7-2 and TRBJ2-5, with 14 bases matching TRBD2. The sample was central memory CD4+ T cells from blood. CDR3 protein: CASSLTSGGAWRLVQTQYF. The base sequence is TGTGCCAGCAGCTTGACTAGCGGGGGGGCTTGGCGGCTGGTCCAGACCCAGTACTTC.